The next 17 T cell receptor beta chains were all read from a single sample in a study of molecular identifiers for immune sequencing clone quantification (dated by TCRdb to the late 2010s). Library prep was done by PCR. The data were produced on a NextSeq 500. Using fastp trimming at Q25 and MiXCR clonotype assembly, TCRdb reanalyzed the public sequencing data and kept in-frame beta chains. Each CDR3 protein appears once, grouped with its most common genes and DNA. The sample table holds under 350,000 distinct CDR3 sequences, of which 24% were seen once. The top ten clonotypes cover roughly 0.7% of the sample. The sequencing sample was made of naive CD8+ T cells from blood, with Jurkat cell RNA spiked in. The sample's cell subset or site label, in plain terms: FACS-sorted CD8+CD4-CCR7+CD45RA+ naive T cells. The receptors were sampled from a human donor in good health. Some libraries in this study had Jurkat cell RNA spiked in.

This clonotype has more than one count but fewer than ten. The CDR3 loop reads CASSLAQTPAEQYF. The CDR3 DNA is TGTGCCAGCAGCTTGGCTCAAACCCCCGCCGAGCAGTACTTC. This chain joins TRBV5-4 and TRBJ2-7; D gene ambiguous. The CDR3 sequence is 14 residues long. The V gene lost 0 bases and the J gene lost 6 bases, with 13 bases spanning the gap. Germline CDR1 reads SGHNT; CDR2 reads YYREEE (reference sequence).

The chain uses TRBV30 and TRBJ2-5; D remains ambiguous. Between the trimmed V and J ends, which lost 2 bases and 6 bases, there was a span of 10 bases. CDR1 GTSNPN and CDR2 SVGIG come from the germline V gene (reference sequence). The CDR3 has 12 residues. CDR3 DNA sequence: TGTGCCTGGAGTTGGTACTGTCAGACCCAGTACTTC. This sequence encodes CAWSWYCQTQYF.

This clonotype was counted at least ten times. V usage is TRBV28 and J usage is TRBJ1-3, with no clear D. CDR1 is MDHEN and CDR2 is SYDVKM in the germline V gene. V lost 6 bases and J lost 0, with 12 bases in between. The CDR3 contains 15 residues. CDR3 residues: CASSPDRLSGNTIYF. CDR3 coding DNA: TGTGCCAGCAGCCCTGACCGGCTCTCTGGAAACACCATATATTTT.

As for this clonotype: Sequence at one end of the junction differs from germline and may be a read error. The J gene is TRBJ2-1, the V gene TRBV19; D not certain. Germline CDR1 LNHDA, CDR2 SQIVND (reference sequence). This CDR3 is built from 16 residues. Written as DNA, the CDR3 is TGTGCCAATAGTATCACCGGCAGGAGCTCCTACAATGAGCAATTCTTC. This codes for CANSITGRSSYNEQFF. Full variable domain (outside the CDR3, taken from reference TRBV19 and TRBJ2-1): DGGITQSPKYLFRKEGQNVTLSCEQNLNHDAMYWYRQDPGQGLRLIYYSQIVNDFQKGDIAEGYSVSREKKESFPLTVTSAQKNPTAFYLCANSITGRSSYNEQFFGPGTRLTVL.

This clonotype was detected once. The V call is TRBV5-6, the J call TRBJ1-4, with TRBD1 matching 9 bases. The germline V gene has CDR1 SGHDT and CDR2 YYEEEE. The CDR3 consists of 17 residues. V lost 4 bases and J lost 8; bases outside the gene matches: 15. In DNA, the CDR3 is TGTGCCAGCAGCCGGGGGGCCTACAGGGGGCTGGGAGAAAAACTGTTTTTT. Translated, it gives CASSRGAYRGLGEKLFF.

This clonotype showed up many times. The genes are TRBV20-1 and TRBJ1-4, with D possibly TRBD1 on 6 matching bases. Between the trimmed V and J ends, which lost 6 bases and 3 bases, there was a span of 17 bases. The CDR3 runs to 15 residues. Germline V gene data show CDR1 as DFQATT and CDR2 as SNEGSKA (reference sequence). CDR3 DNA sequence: TGCAGTGCCACAACCTTCGGGACATCTAATGAAAAACTGTTTTTT. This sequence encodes CSATTFGTSNEKLFF.

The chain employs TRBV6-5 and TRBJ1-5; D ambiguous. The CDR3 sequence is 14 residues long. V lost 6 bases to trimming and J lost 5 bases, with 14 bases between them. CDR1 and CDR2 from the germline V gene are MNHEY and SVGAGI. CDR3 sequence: CASSALREDQPQHF. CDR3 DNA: TGTGCCAGCAGCGCATTAAGGGAGGATCAGCCCCAGCATTTT.

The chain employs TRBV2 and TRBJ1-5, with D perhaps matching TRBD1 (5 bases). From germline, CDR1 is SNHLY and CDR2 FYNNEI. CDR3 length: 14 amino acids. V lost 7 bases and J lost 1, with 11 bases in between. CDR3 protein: CASNLWDSNQPQHF. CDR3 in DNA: TGTGCCAGCAACCTTTGGGACAGCAATCAGCCCCAGCATTTT.

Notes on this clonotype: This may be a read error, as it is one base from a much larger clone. CDR3 nucleotide sequence: TGTGCCAGCAGTTACTCGAACAGGGTGGCAGTTACGCAGTATTTT. Translating gives CASSYSNRVAVTQYF. The V and J genes are TRBV6-5 and TRBJ2-3, with TRBD1 as a possible D gene (6 bases). Germline CDR1 is MNHEY and CDR2 is SVGAGI. The CDR3 covers 15 residues. V shed 0 bases and J shed 8 bases, with 15 bases lying between them.

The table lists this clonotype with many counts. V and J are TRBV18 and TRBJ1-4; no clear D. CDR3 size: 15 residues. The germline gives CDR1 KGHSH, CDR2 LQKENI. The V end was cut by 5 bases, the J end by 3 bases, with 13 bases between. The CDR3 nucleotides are TGTGCCAGCTCAGGTGCACGAAAAGCTAATGAAAAACTGTTTTTT. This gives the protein CASSGARKANEKLFF.

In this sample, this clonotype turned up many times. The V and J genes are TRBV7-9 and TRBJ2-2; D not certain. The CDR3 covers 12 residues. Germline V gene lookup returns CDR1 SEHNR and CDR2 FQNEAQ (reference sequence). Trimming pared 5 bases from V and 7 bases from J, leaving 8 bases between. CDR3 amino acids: CASSPIGGELFF. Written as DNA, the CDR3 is TGTGCCAGCAGCCCCATTGGCGGGGAGCTGTTTTTT.

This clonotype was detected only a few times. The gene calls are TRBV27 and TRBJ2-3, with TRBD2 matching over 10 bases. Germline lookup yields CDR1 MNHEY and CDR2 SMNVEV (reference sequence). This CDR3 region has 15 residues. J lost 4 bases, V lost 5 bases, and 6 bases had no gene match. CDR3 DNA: TGTGCCAGCAGTCGGCTAGCGGGAGAGTCAGATACGCAGTATTTT. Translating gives CASSRLAGESDTQYF.

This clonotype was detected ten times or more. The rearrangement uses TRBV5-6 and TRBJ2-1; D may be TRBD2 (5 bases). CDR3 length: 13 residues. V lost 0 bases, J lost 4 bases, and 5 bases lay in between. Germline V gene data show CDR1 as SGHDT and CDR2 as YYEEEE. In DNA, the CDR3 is TGTGCCAGCAGCTTGGGGGAGTACAATGAGCAGTTCTTC. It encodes CASSLGEYNEQFF.

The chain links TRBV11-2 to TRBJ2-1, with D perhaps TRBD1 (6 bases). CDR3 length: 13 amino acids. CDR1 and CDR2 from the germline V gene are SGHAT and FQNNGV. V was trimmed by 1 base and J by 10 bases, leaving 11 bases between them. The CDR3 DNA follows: TGTGCCAGCAGCTTAGGAAAGACAGGAGAGCAGTTCTTC. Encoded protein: CASSLGKTGEQFF.

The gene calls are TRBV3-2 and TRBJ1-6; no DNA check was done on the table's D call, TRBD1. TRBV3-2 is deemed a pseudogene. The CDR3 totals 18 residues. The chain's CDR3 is CASSQVDTCSSYNSPLHF. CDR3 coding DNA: TGTGCCAGCAGCCAAGTGGACACCTGCAGCTCCTATAATTCACCCCTCCACTTT.

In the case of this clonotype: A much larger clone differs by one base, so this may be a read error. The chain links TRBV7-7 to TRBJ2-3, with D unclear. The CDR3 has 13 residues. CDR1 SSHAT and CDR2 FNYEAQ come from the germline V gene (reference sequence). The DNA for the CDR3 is TGTGCTAGCAGCTTAGAGAACTCCGGTACGCAGTATTTT. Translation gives CASSLENSGTQYF.

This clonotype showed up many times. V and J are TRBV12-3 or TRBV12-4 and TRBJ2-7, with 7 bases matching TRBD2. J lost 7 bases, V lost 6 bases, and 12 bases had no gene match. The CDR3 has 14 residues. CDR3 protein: CASSLPGSGQEQYF. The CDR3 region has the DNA TGTGCCAGCAGCCTCCCCGGTAGCGGGCAAGAGCAGTACTTC.